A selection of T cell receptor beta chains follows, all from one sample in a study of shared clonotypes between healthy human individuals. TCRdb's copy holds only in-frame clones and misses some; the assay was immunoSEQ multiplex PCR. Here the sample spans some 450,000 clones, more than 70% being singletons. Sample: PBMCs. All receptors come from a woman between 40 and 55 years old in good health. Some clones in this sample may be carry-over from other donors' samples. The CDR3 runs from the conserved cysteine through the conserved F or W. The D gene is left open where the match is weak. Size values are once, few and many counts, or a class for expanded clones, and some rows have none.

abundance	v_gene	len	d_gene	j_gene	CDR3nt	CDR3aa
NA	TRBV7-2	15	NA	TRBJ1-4	TGTGCCAGCAGCTTAGCGCTGGGGCCGGATGAAAAACTGTTTTTT	CASSLALGPDEKLFF
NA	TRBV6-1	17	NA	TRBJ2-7	TGTGCCAGCAGTGAACGCGGGGTGGGTACCAGCTCCTACGAGCAGTACTTC	CASSERGVGTSSYEQYF
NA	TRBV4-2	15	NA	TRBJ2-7	TGTGCCAGCAGCCAGAACCGGGACGGCCCCTACGAGCAGTACTTC	CASSQNRDGPYEQYF
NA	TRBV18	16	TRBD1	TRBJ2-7	TGTGCCAGCTCAGGAACCCCCGGGACAGGGTTGAGTGAGCAGTACTTC	CASSGTPGTGLSEQYF
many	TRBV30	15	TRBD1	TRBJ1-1	TGTGCCTGGAGCGCCATACAGGGGTTGAACACTGAAGCTTTCTTT	CAWSAIQGLNTEAFF
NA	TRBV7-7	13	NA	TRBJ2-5	TGTGCCAGCAGCGATGAGAGGGACCAGACCCAGTACTTC	CASSDERDQTQYF
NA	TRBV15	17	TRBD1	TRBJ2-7	TGTGCCACCAGCAGAGGATCCCCAGGACAGGGAATATACGAGCAGTACTTC	CATSRGSPGQGIYEQYF
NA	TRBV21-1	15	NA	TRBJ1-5	TGTGCCAGCAGCAACGAGACCAGGGGGCAACAGCCCCAGCATTTT	CASSNETRGQQPQHF
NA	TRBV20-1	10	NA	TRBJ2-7	TGCAGTGCTAGTATGACAGAGCAGTACTTC	CSASMTEQYF
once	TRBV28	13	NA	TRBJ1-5	TGTGCCAGCAGTTCCCACGGAAATCAGCCCCAGCATTTT	CASSSHGNQPQHF
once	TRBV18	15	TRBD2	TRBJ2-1	TGTGCCAGCTCACCGATTGGGACTATTGGGGATGAGCAGTTCTTC	CASSPIGTIGDEQFF
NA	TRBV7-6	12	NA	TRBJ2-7	TGTGCCAGCAGCCCGGCCGGCTACGAGCAGTACTTC	CASSPAGYEQYF
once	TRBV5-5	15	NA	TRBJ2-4	TGTGCCAGCAGCTTGGCGCACGGAACAGTAAACATTCAGTACTTC	CASSLAHGTVNIQYF
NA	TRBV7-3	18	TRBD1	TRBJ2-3	TGTGCCAGCAGTACCTCAGGACAGGGTTTGGGTTCCACAGATACGCAGTATTTT	CASSTSGQGLGSTDTQYF
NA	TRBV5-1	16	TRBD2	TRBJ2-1	TGCGCCAGCAGCTTGGTCCCGGCTAGCGGGATTGATGAGCAGTTCTTC	CASSLVPASGIDEQFF
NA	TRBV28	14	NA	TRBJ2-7	TGTGCCACCCAACGCCGGGCCCCGAGCTACGAGCAGTACTTC	CATQRRAPSYEQYF
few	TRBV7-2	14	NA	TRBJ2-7	TGTGCCAGCAGCTGGGACCAGGGGCACTCCGAGCAGTACTTC	CASSWDQGHSEQYF
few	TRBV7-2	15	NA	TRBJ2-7	TGTGCCAGCGGCGAACGGGGTCAAAGCTCCTACGAGCAGTACTTC	CASGERGQSSYEQYF
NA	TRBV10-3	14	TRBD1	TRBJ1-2	TGTGCCATAACCCGAACAGGGGGCGACGCTGGCTACACCTTC	CAITRTGGDAGYTF
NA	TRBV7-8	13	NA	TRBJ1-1	TGTGCCAGCAGCTTAGAACGAGGTACTGAAGCTTTCTTT	CASSLERGTEAFF
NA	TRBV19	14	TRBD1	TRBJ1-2	TGTGCCAGTAGTGTGGCAGGGGGCGGCTATGGCTACACCTTC	CASSVAGGGYGYTF
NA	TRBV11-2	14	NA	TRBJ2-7	TGTGCCAGCAGCTTACTCCGGGCAGGATACGAGCAGTACTTC	CASSLLRAGYEQYF
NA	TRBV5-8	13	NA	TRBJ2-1	TGTGCCAGCAGCTTGGAATATTTGAATGAGCAGTTCTTC	CASSLEYLNEQFF
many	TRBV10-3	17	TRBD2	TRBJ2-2	TGTGCCATCAGCCTCGGACTAGCGGGAGCGGGCACCGGGGAGCTGTTTTTT	CAISLGLAGAGTGELFF